Listed here are 24 T cell receptor beta chains from one sample, sequenced in a study of PD-L1 blockade in urothelial cancer. The method was immunoSEQ multiplex PCR; TCRdb's version includes in-frame clones alone and lacks a portion of them. The data show 50,000 to 65,000 clones, approximately 84% seen once. Sequences were derived from PBMCs, sampled around atezolizumab (anti-PD-L1) treatment. Receptors were obtained from a man in his forties with urothelial cancer.

The V gene is TRBV29-1, the J gene TRBJ2-3; D possibly corresponds to TRBD1 (5 bases). The germline CDR1 and CDR2 sequences are SQVTM and ANQGSEA. Trimming removed 4 bases from V and 0 bases from J, with 11 bases in between. There are 14 residues in the CDR3. CDR3 in amino acids: CSVGQPRSTDTQYF. CDR3 DNA sequence: TGCAGCGTTGGACAGCCCCGGAGCACAGATACGCAGTATTTT.

The chain combines TRBV2 with TRBJ2-3, with 7 bases identical to TRBD1. V dropped 7 bases and J dropped 5; count of bases not matched to a gene: 3. CDR1 is SNHLY, CDR2 FYNNEI, per germline. This CDR3 has 12 amino acids. DNA for the CDR3: TGTGCCAGCAAAGGGGGCTTAGATACGCAGTATTTT. Amino acids: CASKGGLDTQYF.

This chain uses TRBV19 with TRBJ2-2; D might be TRBD2 (5 bases). V lost 7 bases and J 3 bases, leaving 12 bases between the germline ends. Looked up from germline, CDR1 is LNHDA and CDR2 is SQIVND (reference sequence). The CDR3 sequence is 14 residues long. In DNA, the CDR3 is TGTGCCAGTAACCTGGGGAGAGACACCGGGGAGCTGTTTTTT. Its translation is CASNLGRDTGELFF.

This sequence joins TRBV28 and TRBJ2-7, with 9 bases fitting TRBD2. Germline V gene lookup returns CDR1 MDHEN and CDR2 SYDVKM. Trimming at V came to 6 bases and at J to 4 bases, leaving 10 bases not matched to a gene. The CDR3 consists of 15 residues. The CDR3 spells CASSLLIAGDYEQYF. The CDR3 DNA sequence: TGTGCCAGCAGCCTCCTGATAGCGGGAGATTACGAGCAGTACTTC.

The V gene is TRBV30, the J gene TRBJ1-5; D perhaps matches TRBD1 (5 bases). The germline V and J ends were trimmed by 2 bases and 4 bases, with 15 bases remaining between them. Germline V gives CDR1 GTSNPN, CDR2 SVGIG (reference sequence). The length of the CDR3 is 15 residues. The CDR3 loop reads CAWSHPGLRNQPQHF. The CDR3 coding sequence is TGTGCCTGGAGTCACCCAGGGTTGCGAAATCAGCCCCAGCATTTT.

The chain uses TRBV2 and TRBJ1-4; 9 bases agree with TRBD1. This CDR3 has 14 amino acids. With 8 bases clipped from V and 5 bases from J, the junction kept 6 bases outside the gene matches. Per the germline V gene, CDR1 is SNHLY and CDR2 is FYNNEI. CDR3 nucleotides: TGTGCCAGCCTTTTTACAGGGGGCAATGAAAAACTGTTTTTT. Translation gives CASLFTGGNEKLFF. The whole variable domain, filled in from reference TRBV2 and TRBJ1-4, reads EPEVTQTPSHQVTQMGQEVILRCVPISNHLYFYWYRQILGQKVEFLVSFYNNEISEKSEIFDDQFSVERPDGSNFTLKIRSTKLEDSAMYFCASLFTGGNEKLFFGSGTQLSVL.

The J gene is TRBJ2-5, the V gene TRBV5-5; a possible D gene is TRBD2 (6 bases). Trimming shortened V by 4 bases and J by 3 bases, and 13 bases separated the two germline ends. The length of the CDR3 is 14 residues. Looked up from germline, CDR1 is SGHKS and CDR2 is YYEKEE (reference sequence). The CDR3 is CASSPGTFKETQYF. In nucleotides, the CDR3 is TGTGCCAGCAGCCCGGGGACTTTCAAAGAGACCCAGTACTTC.

This chain connects TRBV9 to TRBJ2-2; D is perhaps TRBD1 (6 bases). Trimming shortened V by 0 bases and J by 0 bases, and 15 bases separated the two germline ends. This CDR3 has 18 residues. Germline CDR1 reads SGDLS; CDR2 reads YYNGEE. The CDR3 DNA follows: TGTGCCAGCAGCGTAGAACAGGGTGACCTCGCGAACACCGGGGAGCTGTTTTTT. Translation: CASSVEQGDLANTGELFF.

Details on this clone: Germline is not matched at one junction end, which may reflect a read error. The chain couples TRBV23-1 to TRBJ1-2; the D gene is possibly TRBD1 (6 bases). TRBV23-1 is filed as an ORF, its function uncertain. The CDR3 consists of 12 residues. The CDR3 DNA follows: TGCGCCAGCAGTCAATCCCCGACGGGGGGCGCCTTC. It specifies CASSQSPTGGAF.

The chain carries TRBV7-2 and TRBJ2-5; 9 bases line up with TRBD2. This CDR3 contains 17 residues. Germline assignment: CDR1 SGHTA and CDR2 FQGNSA. V lost 5 bases and J lost 1; bases outside the gene matches: 11. The CDR3 sequence: CASSAPAGGPIQETQYF. CDR3 DNA sequence: TGTGCCAGCAGCGCCCCCGCGGGAGGGCCTATCCAAGAGACCCAGTACTTC.

This clone was seen a handful of times. The CDR3 region is CASMDRAYEQYF. The DNA for the CDR3 is TGTGCCAGCATGGACAGGGCCTACGAGCAGTACTTC. The chain recombines TRBV2 with TRBJ2-7; TRBD1 aligns across 8 bases. The CDR3 has 12 amino acids. The germline V gene encodes CDR1 SNHLY and CDR2 FYNNEI. The V gene end was trimmed by 7 bases and the J gene end by 2 bases; junction bases not matched to a gene: 1.

This clone has only one observation. J is TRBJ1-6 and V is TRBV7-8; the D gene is possibly TRBD1 (6 bases). The length of the CDR3 is 14 residues. The ends were cut back, 5 bases at V and 10 bases at J, with 15 bases in the middle. CDR1 and CDR2 from the germline V gene are SGHVS and FQNEAQ. The DNA of the CDR3 is TGTGCCAGCAGCCCCGGGGGGCGGCGGTCACCCCTCCACTTT. The encoded protein is CASSPGGRRSPLHF.

The gene calls are TRBV6-1 and TRBJ2-2; D is unresolved. Germline-derived CDR1 and CDR2 are MNHNS and SASEGT. V was shortened by 7 bases and J by 2 bases, with 14 bases between the two germline ends. The length of the CDR3 is 15 residues. The CDR3 DNA follows: TGTGCCAGCAAGAAGCCCGTGTTTAACACCGGGGAGCTGTTTTTT. Protein sequence: CASKKPVFNTGELFF.

The CDR3 bases are TGTGCCAGCAGCCGGGGTACCGGGACTAGCAGGTACGAGCAGTACTTC. Amino acids: CASSRGTGTSRYEQYF. V and J are TRBV11-3 and TRBJ2-7; 9 positions match TRBD2. This CDR3 is 16 amino acids long. V trimming: 5 bases; J trimming: 4 bases; junction bases outside the gene matches: 12. Per the germline V gene, CDR1 is SGHNT and CDR2 is YENEEA.

This clone was seen more than once but under ten times. The genes are TRBV19 and TRBJ2-2; D might be TRBD1 (6 bases). Between the trimmed V and J ends, which lost 5 bases and 5 bases, there was a span of 15 bases. Germline V gene data show CDR1 as LNHDA and CDR2 as SQIVND (reference sequence). The CDR3 covers 15 residues. CDR3 in amino acids: CASSPTGTRTGELFF. The CDR3 DNA reads as TGTGCCAGTAGTCCTACCGGGACACGGACCGGGGAGCTGTTTTTT.

The chain employs TRBV19 and TRBJ2-5; TRBD2 matches at 14 bases. From germline, CDR1 is LNHDA and CDR2 SQIVND (reference sequence). The CDR3 is 15 residues long. V lost 7 bases to trimming and J lost 2 bases; unmatched junction nucleotides: 3. This CDR3 is CASIGLAGGQETQYF. The CDR3 DNA is TGTGCCAGTATCGGACTAGCGGGAGGTCAAGAGACCCAGTACTTC.

This chain connects TRBV5-4 to TRBJ2-7, with D possibly matching TRBD1 (6 bases). CDR3 length equals 14 residues. V was pared by 3 bases and J by 5 bases, with 15 bases between. Germline CDR1 and CDR2: SGHNT and YYREEE (reference sequence). Here the CDR3 reads CASSSHQGSDEQYF. The CDR3 DNA reads TGTGCCAGCAGCTCTCACCAGGGGTCGGACGAGCAGTACTTC.

The CDR3 DNA follows: TGTGCCAGCAGTTTAGGTCGGCGGAATGAGCAGTTCTTC. Protein: CASSLGRRNEQFF. The chain employs TRBV27 and TRBJ2-1, with D uncertain. From germline, CDR1 is MNHEY and CDR2 SMNVEV (reference sequence). V was cut by 2 bases and J by 7 bases, with 9 bases left in between. CDR3 length: 13 residues.

V gene TRBV9 combines with J gene TRBJ2-1; 12 bases are shared with TRBD2. Germline V gene sequence: CDR1 SGDLS, CDR2 YYNGEE. The CDR3 runs to 17 residues. The trim removed 0 bases at V and 6 bases at J, leaving 7 bases unmatched. In DNA form, the CDR3 reads TGTGCCAGCAGCGTAGACCTAGCGGGAGGGCCCATCAATGAGCAGTTCTTC. This sequence encodes CASSVDLAGGPINEQFF.

The chain links TRBV7-2 to TRBJ1-1, with D hard to call. The germline V gene encodes CDR1 SGHTA and CDR2 FQGNSA. Trimming cost V 1 base and J 0 bases, with 6 bases left between them. The CDR3 has 14 amino acids. In DNA, the CDR3 is TGTGCCAGCAGCTTAGAAATAGTGAACACTGAAGCTTTCTTT. It codes for CASSLEIVNTEAFF.

This sequence joins TRBV5-1 and TRBJ2-2; possibly TRBD1 for D (5 bases). Germline V gene data show CDR1 as SGHRS and CDR2 as YFSETQ. CDR3 length equals 17 residues. Trimming removed 0 bases at V and 5 bases at J, with 17 bases between. CDR3 nucleotide sequence: TGCGCCAGCAGCTTGGGCACCCCCGGGTCAGGGACCGGGGAGCTGTTTTTT. Protein sequence: CASSLGTPGSGTGELFF.

V and J are TRBV11-2 and TRBJ1-4; weak D call: TRBD1 (6 bases). This CDR3 spans 16 amino acids. V was shortened by 5 bases and J by 5 bases, with 18 bases between the two germline ends. Looked up from germline, CDR1 is SGHAT and CDR2 is FQNNGV. The CDR3 nucleotides read TGTGCCAGCAGCCCAATGCTGTCAGGGGCAAATGAAAAACTGTTTTTT. Protein product: CASSPMLSGANEKLFF.

The V and J genes are TRBV18 and TRBJ2-5, with TRBD1 matching over 8 bases. In germline, CDR1 is KGHSH, CDR2 LQKENI. V was pared by 3 bases and J by 5 bases, with 5 bases of the junction left unmatched. The length of the CDR3 is 14 residues. The CDR3 region is CASSPGRGQETQYF. The CDR3 bases are TGTGCCAGCTCACCGGGCAGGGGGCAGGAGACCCAGTACTTC. Complete variable domain (other parts from reference TRBV18 and TRBJ2-5): NAGVMQNPRHLVRRRGQEARLRCSPMKGHSHVYWYRQLPEEGLKFMVYLQKENIIDESGMPKERFSAEFPKEGPSILRIQQVVRGDSAAYFCASSPGRGQETQYFGPGTRLLVL.

The chain couples TRBV29-1 to TRBJ1-4, with D possibly TRBD1 on 6 matching bases. This CDR3 spans 11 amino acids. The germline V gene encodes CDR1 SQVTM and CDR2 ANQGSEA. V lost 4 bases, J lost 8 bases, and 8 bases lay in between. CDR3 region: CSVGRGEKLFF. CDR3 bases: TGCAGCGTTGGCAGGGGCGAAAAACTGTTTTTT.